This T cell receptor beta chain was captured in a study of OX40 agonist ivuxolimab in advanced cancers. The CDR3 runs 12 residues. CDR1 and CDR2 (germline): MNHNY, SVGAGI (reference sequence). V lost 5 bases, J lost 7 bases, and 11 bases lay in between. Only in-frame clones appear in the TCRdb table, and some are missing; sequencing was by immunoSEQ multiplex PCR. The sample holds approximately 25,000 clones; 79% are singletons and the top ten take about 13%. The TCR originated in an adult with an advanced solid tumor such as melanoma, head and neck, liver or kidney cancer. The chain combines TRBV6-6 with TRBJ1-2; no clear D. The input for sequencing was CD4+ or CD8+ T cells sorted from blood, taken in a trial of the OX40 agonist ivuxolimab. This chain's CDR3 is CASSLLRSGYTF. For the CDR3, the DNA is TGTGCCAGCAGTCTTCTCCGTAGTGGCTACACCTTC.